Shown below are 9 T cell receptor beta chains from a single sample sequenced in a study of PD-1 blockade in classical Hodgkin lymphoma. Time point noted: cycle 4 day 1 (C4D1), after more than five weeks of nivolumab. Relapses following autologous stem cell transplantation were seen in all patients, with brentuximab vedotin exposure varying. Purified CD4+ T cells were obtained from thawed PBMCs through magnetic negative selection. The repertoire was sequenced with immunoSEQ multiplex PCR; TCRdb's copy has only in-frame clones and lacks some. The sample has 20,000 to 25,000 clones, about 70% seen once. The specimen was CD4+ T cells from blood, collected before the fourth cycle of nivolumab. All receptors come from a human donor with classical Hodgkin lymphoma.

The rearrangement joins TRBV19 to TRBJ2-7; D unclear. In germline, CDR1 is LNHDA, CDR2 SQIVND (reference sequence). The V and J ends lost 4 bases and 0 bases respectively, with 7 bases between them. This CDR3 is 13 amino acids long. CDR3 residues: CASSSQNSYEQYF. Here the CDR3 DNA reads TGTGCCAGTAGTAGTCAGAACTCCTACGAGCAGTACTTC.

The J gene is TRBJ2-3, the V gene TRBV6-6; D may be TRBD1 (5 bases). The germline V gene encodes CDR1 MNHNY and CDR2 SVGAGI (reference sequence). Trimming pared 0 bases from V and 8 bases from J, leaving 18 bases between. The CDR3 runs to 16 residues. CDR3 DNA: TGTGCCAGCAGTTACTCGATAGGAACAGGTTTCGGTACGCAGTATTTT. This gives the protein CASSYSIGTGFGTQYF.

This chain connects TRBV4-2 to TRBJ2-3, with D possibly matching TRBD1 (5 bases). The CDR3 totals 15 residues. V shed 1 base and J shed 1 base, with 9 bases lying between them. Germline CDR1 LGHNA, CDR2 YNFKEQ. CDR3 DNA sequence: TGTGCCAGCAGCCAAGCTGGCAGGGGCACAGATACGCAGTATTTT. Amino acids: CASSQAGRGTDTQYF.

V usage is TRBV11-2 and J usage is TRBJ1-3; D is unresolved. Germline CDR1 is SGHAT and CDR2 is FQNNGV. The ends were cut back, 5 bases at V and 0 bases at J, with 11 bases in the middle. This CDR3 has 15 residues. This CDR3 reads CASSLGAVSGNTIYF. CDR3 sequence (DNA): TGTGCCAGCAGCCTTGGCGCGGTCTCTGGAAACACCATATATTTT. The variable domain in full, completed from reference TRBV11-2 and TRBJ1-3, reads EAGVAQSPRYKIIEKRQSVAFWCNPISGHATLYWYQQILGQGPKLLIQFQNNGVVDDSQLPKDRFSAERLKGVDSTLKIQPAKLEDSAVYLCASSLGAVSGNTIYFGEGSWLTVV.

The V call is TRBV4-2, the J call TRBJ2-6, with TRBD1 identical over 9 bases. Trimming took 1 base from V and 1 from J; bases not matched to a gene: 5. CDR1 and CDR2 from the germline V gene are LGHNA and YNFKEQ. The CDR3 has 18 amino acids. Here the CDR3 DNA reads TGTGCCAGCAGCCAAGCCGGGACAGGGCCATCTGGGGCCAACGTCCTGACTTTC. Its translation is CASSQAGTGPSGANVLTF.

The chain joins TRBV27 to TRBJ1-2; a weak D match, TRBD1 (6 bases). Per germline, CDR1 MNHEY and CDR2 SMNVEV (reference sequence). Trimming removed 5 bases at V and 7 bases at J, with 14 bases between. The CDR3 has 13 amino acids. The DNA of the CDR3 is TGTGCCAGCAGTCAGCGAGGGGGTACTGGCTACACCTTC. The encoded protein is CASSQRGGTGYTF.

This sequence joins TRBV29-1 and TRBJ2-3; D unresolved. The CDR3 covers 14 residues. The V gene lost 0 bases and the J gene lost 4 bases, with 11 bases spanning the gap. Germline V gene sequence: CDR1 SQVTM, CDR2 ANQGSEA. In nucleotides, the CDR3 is TGCAGCGTTGAAGAGGGTGCGCTACCAGATACGCAGTATTTT. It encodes CSVEEGALPDTQYF.

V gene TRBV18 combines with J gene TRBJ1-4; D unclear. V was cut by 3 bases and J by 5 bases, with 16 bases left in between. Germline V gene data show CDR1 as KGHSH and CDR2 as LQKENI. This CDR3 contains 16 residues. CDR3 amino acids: CASSPLGNDGNEKLFF. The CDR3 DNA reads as TGTGCCAGCTCACCGCTGGGCAATGACGGGAATGAAAAACTGTTTTTT.

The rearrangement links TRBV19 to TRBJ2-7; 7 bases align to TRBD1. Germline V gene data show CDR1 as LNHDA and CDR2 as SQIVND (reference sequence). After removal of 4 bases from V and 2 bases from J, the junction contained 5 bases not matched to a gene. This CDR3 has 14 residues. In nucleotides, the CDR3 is TGTGCCAGTAGTAAAGGACAGGTAACCTACGAGCAGTACTTC. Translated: CASSKGQVTYEQYF.